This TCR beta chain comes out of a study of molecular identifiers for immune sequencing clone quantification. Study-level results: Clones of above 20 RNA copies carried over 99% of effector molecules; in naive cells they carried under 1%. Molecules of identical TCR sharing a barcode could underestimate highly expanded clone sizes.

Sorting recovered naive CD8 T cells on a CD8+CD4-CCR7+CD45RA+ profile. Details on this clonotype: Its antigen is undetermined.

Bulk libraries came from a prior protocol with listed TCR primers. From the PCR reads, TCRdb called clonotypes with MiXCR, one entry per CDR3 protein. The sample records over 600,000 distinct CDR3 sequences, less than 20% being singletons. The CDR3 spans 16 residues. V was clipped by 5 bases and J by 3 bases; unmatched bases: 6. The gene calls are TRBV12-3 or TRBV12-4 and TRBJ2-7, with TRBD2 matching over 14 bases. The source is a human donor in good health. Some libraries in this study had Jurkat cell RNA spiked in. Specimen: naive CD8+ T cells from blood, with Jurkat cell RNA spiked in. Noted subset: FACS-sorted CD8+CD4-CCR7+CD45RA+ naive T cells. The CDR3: CASSIWTSGRSYEQYF. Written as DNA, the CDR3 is TGTGCCAGCAGTATTTGGACTAGCGGGAGGAGCTACGAGCAGTACTTC.